This is a list of T cell receptor beta chains from one sample in a study of shared clonotypes between healthy human individuals. The assay was immunoSEQ multiplex PCR, and TCRdb's table has in-frame clones only and misses some. Seen here are about 530,000 clones, 60% to 80% observed once, and the top ten hold about an eighth. Source material: PBMCs. These receptor sequences come from a woman in her forties in good health. Some clones in this sample may be carry-over from other donors' samples. Both conserved end residues are part of each CDR3. A D gene is named only where the DNA matches it firmly. Rows may omit the clone size; those that give it use once, few, many or a size class.

CDR3: CASSQGTSAVYGYTF
DNA: TGTGCCAGCAGCCAAGGAACTTCGGCGGTCTATGGCTACACCTTC
size: NA
J: TRBJ1-2
D: NA
V: TRBV14

CDR3: CASSDLAGGPNEQFF
DNA: TGTGCCAGCAGCGATCTAGCGGGAGGGCCGAATGAGCAGTTCTTC
size: NA
J: TRBJ2-1
D: TRBD2
V: TRBV7-9

CDR3: CASSLALGAYEQYF
DNA: TGTGCCAGCAGCTTAGCGTTAGGGGCATACGAGCAGTACTTC
size: NA
J: TRBJ2-7
D: NA
V: TRBV7-9

CDR3: CASSPRAGDYEQYF
DNA: TGTGCCAGCTCACCTAGGGCCGGAGACTACGAGCAGTACTTC
size: NA
J: TRBJ2-7
D: NA
V: TRBV18

CDR3: CASSIGDGRYMNTEAFF
DNA: TGTGCCAGTAGTATAGGGGACGGCCGCTATATGAACACTGAAGCTTTCTTT
size: NA
J: TRBJ1-1
D: NA
V: TRBV19

CDR3: CASSQPKLAERNEQFF
DNA: TGCGCCAGCAGTCAACCTAAACTAGCGGAGAGAAATGAGCAATTCTTC
size: once
J: TRBJ2-1
D: TRBD2
V: TRBV23-1

CDR3: CASSHEGGANVLTF
DNA: TGTGCCAGCAGCCACGAGGGGGGGGCCAACGTCCTGACTTTC
size: NA
J: TRBJ2-6
D: NA
V: TRBV14

CDR3: CASSPNGRYYEQYF
DNA: TGTGCCAGCTCACCAAACGGCAGATACTACGAGCAGTACTTC
size: NA
J: TRBJ2-7
D: NA
V: TRBV18

CDR3: CASSDSRAQDTQYF
DNA: TGTGCCAGCAGTGACTCGAGGGCCCAAGATACGCAGTATTTT
size: NA
J: TRBJ2-3
D: NA
V: TRBV6-4

CDR3: CASSRIIAGNTGELFF
DNA: TGCGCCAGCAGCCGAATTATAGCGGGAAACACCGGGGAGCTGTTTTTT
size: NA
J: TRBJ2-2
D: TRBD2
V: TRBV5-1

CDR3: CASRDWRGLSYEQYF
DNA: TGTGCCAGCAGAGACTGGAGGGGCCTATCCTACGAGCAGTACTTC
size: once
J: TRBJ2-7
D: NA
V: TRBV28

CDR3: CAISEYSGPGDEQFF
DNA: TGTGCCATCAGTGAGTATTCAGGGCCTGGGGATGAGCAGTTCTTC
size: NA
J: TRBJ2-1
D: NA
V: TRBV10-3

CDR3: CASSQDRGTEAFF
DNA: TGTGCCAGCAGCCAGGACAGGGGTACTGAAGCTTTCTTT
size: few
J: TRBJ1-1
D: TRBD1
V: TRBV4-2

CDR3: CASSPSTSGRAPSYEQYF
DNA: TGTGCCAGCAGCCCATCGACTAGCGGGAGGGCTCCCTCCTACGAGCAGTACTTC
size: NA
J: TRBJ2-7
D: TRBD2
V: TRBV7-9

CDR3: CASSFGRLSYEQYF
DNA: TGTGCCAGCAGCTTTGGGCGCCTCTCCTACGAGCAGTACTTC
size: NA
J: TRBJ2-7
D: NA
V: TRBV11-2

CDR3: CASSQLTSGSVLGDTQYF
DNA: TGTGCCAGCAGTCAGTTGACTAGCGGGTCGGTATTGGGGGATACGCAGTATTTT
size: NA
J: TRBJ2-3
D: TRBD2
V: TRBV25-1

CDR3: CASSPLGFEQFF
DNA: TGTGCCAGCAGCCCGCTAGGTTTTGAGCAGTTCTTC
size: NA
J: TRBJ2-1
D: NA
V: TRBV6-1

CDR3: CASSLGATSYEQYF
DNA: TGTGCCAGCAGTTTAGGAGCGACCTCCTACGAGCAGTACTTC
size: NA
J: TRBJ2-7
D: NA
V: TRBV27

CDR3: CARNSGKAGDTQYF
DNA: TGTGCCCGAAATAGCGGGAAGGCGGGAGATACGCAGTATTTT
size: once
J: TRBJ2-3
D: TRBD2
V: TRBV30

CDR3: CASTYRGDTGELFF
DNA: TGCGCCAGCACCTACCGCGGGGACACCGGGGAGCTGTTTTTT
size: NA
J: TRBJ2-2
D: NA
V: TRBV5-1

CDR3: CASSQEKETQYF
DNA: TGTGCCAGCAGCCAGGAAAAAGAGACCCAGTACTTC
size: NA
J: TRBJ2-5
D: NA
V: TRBV11-2

CDR3: CASSGLAGGRYEQYF
DNA: TGTGCCAGCAGTGGACTAGCGGGAGGGCGCTACGAGCAGTACTTC
size: NA
J: TRBJ2-7
D: TRBD2
V: TRBV28

CDR3: CASSPNPGLAGVVMSGETQYF
DNA: TGTGCCAGCAGTCCTAACCCCGGACTAGCGGGAGTTGTAATGTCTGGAGAGACCCAGTACTTC
size: NA
J: TRBJ2-5
D: TRBD2
V: TRBV2

CDR3: CASSPTAEGLLETQYF
DNA: TGTGCCAGCTCACCGACGGCGGAAGGGCTATTAGAGACCCAGTACTTC
size: NA
J: TRBJ2-5
D: NA
V: TRBV18

CDR3: CAISGEGLYEQYF
DNA: TGTGCCATCTCGGGGGAGGGCCTCTACGAGCAGTACTTC
size: NA
J: TRBJ2-7
D: TRBD2
V: TRBV10-3

CDR3: CASSPGDRDTDTQYF
DNA: TGTGCCAGCAGCCCTGGGGACAGGGACACAGATACGCAGTATTTT
size: NA
J: TRBJ2-3
D: TRBD1
V: TRBV4-2

CDR3: CASSSDWPNEQFF
DNA: TGTGCCAGCAGCTCAGACTGGCCTAATGAGCAGTTCTTC
size: NA
J: TRBJ2-1
D: NA
V: TRBV14

CDR3: CASSQVGREAHNEQFF
DNA: TGCGCCAGCAGCCAAGTGGGCCGGGAGGCCCACAATGAGCAGTTCTTC
size: NA
J: TRBJ2-1
D: TRBD2
V: TRBV4-1

CDR3: CAVRGGFDEQYF
DNA: TGTGCCGTAAGGGGGGGGTTCGACGAGCAGTACTTC
size: NA
J: TRBJ2-7
D: NA
V: TRBV5-4

CDR3: CASRKTGTDTQYF
DNA: TGTGCCAGCAGAAAGACAGGCACAGATACGCAGTATTTT
size: NA
J: TRBJ2-3
D: NA
V: TRBV7-2

CDR3: CASTAQGGQTSSYEQYF
DNA: TGTGCCAGTACCGCCCAAGGGGGACAGACCAGCTCCTACGAGCAGTACTTC
size: NA
J: TRBJ2-7
D: TRBD1
V: TRBV19

CDR3: CASGWRDTSGANVLTF
DNA: TGTGCCAGCGGCTGGAGGGACACCTCTGGGGCCAACGTCCTGACTTTC
size: NA
J: TRBJ2-6
D: NA
V: TRBV7-6

CDR3: CASSDLPGQGGYEQYF
DNA: TGTGCCAGCAGTGATCTACCGGGACAGGGAGGCTACGAGCAGTACTTC
size: NA
J: TRBJ2-7
D: TRBD1
V: TRBV28

CDR3: CATTSRVSGRHNEQFF
DNA: TGTGCCACCACTTCCCGGGTTAGCGGGAGACACAATGAGCAGTTCTTC
size: NA
J: TRBJ2-1
D: TRBD2
V: TRBV7-9

CDR3: CASGRDTDTQYF
DNA: TGTGCGAGCGGGAGGGACACAGATACGCAGTATTTT
size: few
J: TRBJ2-3
D: TRBD2
V: TRBV7-9

CDR3: CASSPVAGGPSYEQYF
DNA: TGTGCCAGCAGTCCAGTAGCGGGAGGGCCCTCCTACGAGCAGTACTTC
size: NA
J: TRBJ2-7
D: TRBD2
V: TRBV28

CDR3: CASSRLAGTNGQLF
DNA: TGTGCCAGCAGCAGACTAGCGGGAACCAATGGGCAGCTCTTC
size: NA
J: TRBJ2-1
D: TRBD2
V: TRBV6-5

CDR3: CASSYFGRTETQYF
DNA: TGTGCCAGCAGCTACTTCGGGCGGACTGAGACCCAGTACTTC
size: NA
J: TRBJ2-5
D: NA
V: TRBV7-9

CDR3: CASSSGGGRANEQFF
DNA: TGTGCCAGCAGCTCCGGGGGCGGGAGGGCCAATGAGCAGTTCTTC
size: few
J: TRBJ2-1
D: TRBD2
V: TRBV7-3

CDR3: CASSAGLAGDNEQFF
DNA: TGTGCCAGCTCAGCAGGACTAGCGGGAGACAATGAGCAGTTCTTC
size: few
J: TRBJ2-1
D: TRBD2
V: TRBV18

CDR3: CAISLTSDFYEQYF
DNA: TGTGCCATCAGTTTGACTAGCGATTTCTACGAGCAGTACTTC
size: NA
J: TRBJ2-7
D: TRBD2
V: TRBV10-3

CDR3: CASRPDRAWLYEQYF
DNA: TGTGCCAGCAGGCCCGACAGGGCTTGGCTCTACGAGCAGTACTTC
size: NA
J: TRBJ2-7
D: TRBD1
V: TRBV5-4

CDR3: CATSRGLAGVSDTQYF
DNA: TGTGCCACCAGCAGAGGACTAGCGGGAGTATCAGATACGCAGTATTTT
size: NA
J: TRBJ2-3
D: TRBD2
V: TRBV15

CDR3: CAISESITSGSYEQYF
DNA: TGTGCCATCAGTGAGTCTATAACTAGCGGGAGCTACGAGCAGTACTTC
size: NA
J: TRBJ2-7
D: TRBD2
V: TRBV10-3

CDR3: CASSLEAPAHPFF
DNA: TGTGCCAGCAGCTTAGAGGCCCCTGCCCATCCGTTCTTC
size: NA
J: TRBJ2-1
D: NA
V: TRBV7-9

CDR3: CASSEYGRAYEQYF
DNA: TGTGCCAGCAGTGAATATGGCAGGGCCTACGAGCAGTACTTC
size: NA
J: TRBJ2-7
D: NA
V: TRBV25-1

CDR3: CASSESPSGSWDEQFF
DNA: TGCGCCAGCAGTGAGTCGCCAAGCGGGAGTTGGGATGAGCAGTTCTTC
size: NA
J: TRBJ2-1
D: TRBD2
V: TRBV10-1